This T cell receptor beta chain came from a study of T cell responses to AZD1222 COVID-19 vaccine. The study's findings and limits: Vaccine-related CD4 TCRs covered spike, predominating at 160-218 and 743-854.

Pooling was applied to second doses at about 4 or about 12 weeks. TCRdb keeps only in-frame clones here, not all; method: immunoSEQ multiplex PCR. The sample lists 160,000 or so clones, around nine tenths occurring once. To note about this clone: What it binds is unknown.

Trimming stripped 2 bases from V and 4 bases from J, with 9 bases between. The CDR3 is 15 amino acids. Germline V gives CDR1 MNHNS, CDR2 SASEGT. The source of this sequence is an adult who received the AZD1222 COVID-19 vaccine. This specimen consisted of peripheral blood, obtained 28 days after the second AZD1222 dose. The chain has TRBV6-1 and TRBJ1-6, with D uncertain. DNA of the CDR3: TGTGCCAGCAGTGAAACTGAGATTTATAATTCACCCCTCCACTTT. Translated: CASSETEIYNSPLHF.